The present T cell receptor beta chain was sequenced within a study of T cells in Graves' hyperthyroidism and ophthalmopathy. As regards this clonotype: One end of the junction fails to match germline, which may point to a read error.

RNA transcripts served as the template for amplifying TCR beta CDR3 regions. An initial round of RT-PCR targeting the TCR CDR3 relied on the HTBI primer set. One entry per CDR3 protein, called by TCRdb with MiXCR from the multiplex PCR reads. This repertoire shows 750,000 to 950,000 distinct CDR3 sequences, 38% found once; its top ten account for 8.9%. The CDR3 extends over 17 amino acids. Looked up from germline, CDR1 is MGHDK and CDR2 is SYGVNS. The gene calls are TRBV25-1 and TRBJ1-2; D is unclear. The TCR was taken from a man aged 18 to 29 with Graves' hyperthyroidism. Sequencing used blood. In DNA form, the CDR3 reads TGTGCCAGCAGTGCTAGCATAAATGGTCTTCAGGACTATGGCCACACCTTC. Amino acid sequence: CASSASINGLQDYGHTF.